This T cell receptor beta chain derives from a study of T cell responses to AZD1222 COVID-19 vaccine. Study results and caveats: Possibly, clonal diversity was underestimated; donors were largely white British and included more females. As reported, nearly half of all spike-specific TCRs target variant regions that are unmutated.

The table came from immunoSEQ multiplex PCR; TCRdb's copy has only in-frame clones and leaves some out. The sample includes about 110,000 clones, around nine tenths of them seen just once. Second-dose groups at about 4 or about 12 weeks were pooled. With respect to this clone: What it recognizes is unknown.

Germline V gene sequence: CDR1 KGHSH, CDR2 LQKENI. The J segment lost 5 bases and the V segment lost 3 bases, leaving 12 bases of the junction unmatched. The CDR3 runs 18 residues. The receptor was derived from an adult who received the AZD1222 COVID-19 vaccine. The chain combines TRBV18 with TRBJ2-1; 11 bases line up with TRBD2. The source material was peripheral blood, sampled 28 days after the second AZD1222 dose. CDR3 DNA sequence: TGTGCCAGCTCACCGGTTGGGACTAGCGGAGGGGGGAACAATGAGCAGTTCTTC. It translates to CASSPVGTSGGGNNEQFF.